These T cell receptor beta chains were read from a single sample in a study of T cells after yellow fever vaccination. One entry per CDR3 protein results from TCRdb running MiXCR on the 5' RACE reads. This sample has around 590,000 distinct CDR3 sequences; roughly 12% occur once, and the top ten carry under 15%. Sequencing used PBMCs, obtained on the day of the yellow fever booster vaccination. These receptors all stem from a young man who received the YFV17D yellow fever vaccine. Both conserved end residues are part of each CDR3. A D gene is named only where the DNA matches it firmly. The size of a clone is reported for some rows only, either as once, few or many, or as a class for expanded clones.

v_gene	j_gene	abundance	d_gene	CDR3aa	CDR3nt
TRBV7-2	TRBJ2-2	NA	NA	CASSFVPGELFF	TGTGCCAGCAGCTTCGTGCCCGGGGAGCTGTTTTTT
TRBV12-3/TRBV12-4	TRBJ2-1	NA	TRBD2	CASSSGRPKNEQFF	TGTGCCAGCAGTAGCGGGAGGCCTAAAAATGAGCAGTTCTTC
TRBV9	TRBJ2-3	NA	NA	CASSVIGTSTDTQYF	TGTGCCAGCAGCGTAATCGGGACTAGCACAGATACGCAGTATTTT
TRBV9	TRBJ2-1	few	NA	CASSAETTGQYNEQFF	TGTGCCAGCAGCGCAGAGACCACAGGGCAGTACAATGAGCAGTTCTTC
TRBV20-1	TRBJ2-5	NA	NA	CSARDSEGVRETQYF	TGCAGTGCTAGAGATTCCGAGGGAGTTCGGGAGACCCAGTACTTC
TRBV2	TRBJ2-1	few	NA	CASSELSTRANEQFF	TGTGCCAGCAGTGAATTGTCCACTCGCGCCAATGAGCAGTTCTTC
TRBV3-1	TRBJ2-1	NA	NA	CASSQDSVYNEQFF	TGTGCCAGCAGCCAAGATTCGGTGTACAATGAGCAGTTCTTC
TRBV6-5	TRBJ2-5	NA	TRBD2	CASSYQTSGRRRETQYF	TGTGCCAGCAGTTACCAGACTAGCGGGAGACGAAGAGAGACCCAGTACTTC
TRBV5-1	TRBJ2-7	NA	NA	CASSFVEGYEQYF	TGCGCCAGCAGCTTCGTGGAGGGATACGAGCAGTACTTC
TRBV4-3	TRBJ2-3	NA	NA	CASSPRDQDTQYF	TGCGCCAGCAGCCCCCGGGACCAAGATACGCAGTATTTT
TRBV7-2	TRBJ2-7	few	TRBD1	CASSQGQGVPYEQYF	TGTGCCAGCAGCCAGGGGCAGGGGGTCCCCTACGAGCAGTACTTC
TRBV21-1	TRBJ2-7	NA	NA	CASSKLLGRSNSYEQYF	TGTGCCAGCAGCAAGCTCTTGGGGAGGTCCAATTCCTACGAGCAGTACTTC
TRBV20-1	TRBJ2-1	few	NA	CSASSLGIYNEQFF	TGCAGTGCTAGTAGTCTAGGCATCTACAATGAGCAGTTCTTC
TRBV12-3/TRBV12-4	TRBJ1-1	many	NA	CASSPGGTEAFF	TGTGCCAGCAGCCCCGGGGGCACTGAAGCTTTCTTT
TRBV5-1	TRBJ2-7	many	NA	CASSSDGQVSYEQYF	TGCGCCAGCAGCTCGGACGGTCAAGTCTCCTACGAGCAGTACTTC
TRBV28	TRBJ2-6	few	NA	CASTLIGGAGANVLTF	TGTGCCAGCACCCTAATCGGTGGGGCTGGGGCCAACGTCCTGACTTTC
TRBV7-9	TRBJ2-1	NA	NA	CASSFGEPSYNEQFF	TGTGCCAGCAGCTTCGGGGAGCCCTCCTACAATGAGCAGTTCTTC
TRBV30	TRBJ1-2	few	NA	CAWSPWSYGYTF	TGTGCCTGGAGTCCGTGGTCCTATGGCTACACCTTC
TRBV29-1	TRBJ2-5	few	TRBD1	CSVETGTTSQETQYF	TGCAGCGTCGAGACAGGGACAACCAGTCAAGAGACCCAGTACTTC
TRBV5-1	TRBJ2-3	many	NA	CASSLPTDTQYF	TGTGCCAGCAGCTTGCCCACAGATACGCAGTATTTT
TRBV20-1	TRBJ2-5	NA	TRBD2	CSAASGMVQETQYF	TGCAGTGCAGCGAGCGGGATGGTCCAAGAGACCCAGTACTTC
TRBV7-2	TRBJ2-7	NA	TRBD1	CASSLARQGAGEQYF	TGTGCCAGCAGCTTAGCCCGACAGGGCGCGGGCGAGCAGTACTTC
TRBV12-3/TRBV12-4	TRBJ1-6	many	NA	CASSLTANSPLHF	TGTGCCAGCAGTTTAACAGCTAATTCACCCCTCCACTTT
TRBV20-1	TRBJ2-1	NA	TRBD2	CSARDLAGGNEQFF	TGCAGTGCTAGAGATCTGGCGGGAGGGAATGAGCAGTTCTTC
TRBV4-2	TRBJ2-1	few	NA	CASSQEKGLSSSGVDEQFF	TGTGCCAGCAGCCAAGAAAAGGGATTATCATCTTCAGGCGTGGATGAGCAGTTCTTC
TRBV2	TRBJ2-1	NA	NA	CASNWPAIEQFF	TGTGCCAGTAACTGGCCCGCAATCGAGCAGTTCTTC
TRBV12-5	TRBJ2-2	few	NA	CASGLPPGWSGNTGELFF	TGTGCTAGTGGTTTGCCCCCCGGATGGTCGGGAAACACCGGGGAGCTGTTTTTT
TRBV29-1	TRBJ2-2	many	NA	CSVRENGELFF	TGCAGCGTTCGGGAGAACGGGGAGCTGTTTTTT
TRBV20-1	TRBJ2-5	NA	NA	CSARDHGHPQETQYF	TGCAGTGCTAGAGATCACGGTCACCCTCAAGAGACCCAGTACTTC
TRBV11-2	TRBJ2-7	NA	NA	CASSLFAGIGYEQYF	TGTGCCAGCAGCTTGTTCGCGGGAATCGGCTACGAGCAGTACTTC
TRBV5-6	TRBJ2-4	NA	NA	CASSFQGAKNIQYF	TGTGCCAGCAGCTTCCAGGGGGCCAAAAACATTCAGTACTTC
TRBV25-1	TRBJ2-3	NA	TRBD2	CASRLHSRGSGRPTDTQYF	TGTGCCAGCAGACTCCACTCCCGGGGTAGCGGGAGGCCCACAGATACGCAGTATTTT
TRBV20-1	TRBJ1-5	few	NA	CSAQATYLPGQPQHF	TGCAGTGCCCAGGCCACTTACTTACCAGGTCAGCCCCAGCATTTT
TRBV5-1	TRBJ2-1	NA	TRBD2	CASSPGHSGGNEQFF	TGCGCCAGCAGCCCAGGGCATAGCGGGGGGAATGAGCAGTTCTTC
TRBV3-1	TRBJ2-7	many	NA	CASSQEAYEQYF	TGTGCCAGCAGCCAAGAAGCTTACGAGCAGTACTTC
TRBV7-2	TRBJ1-2	few	NA	CASRGTQYGYTF	TGTGCCAGCAGGGGAACACAGTATGGCTACACCTTC
TRBV28	TRBJ2-7	NA	TRBD1	CASKARQGAFNEQYF	TGTGCCAGCAAAGCCAGACAGGGGGCTTTCAACGAGCAGTACTTC
TRBV20-1	TRBJ2-7	many	NA	CSARDRGFGREQYF	TGCAGTGCTAGAGATAGGGGGTTCGGGCGGGAGCAGTACTTC
TRBV6-2/TRBV6-3	TRBJ2-3	few	TRBD2	CASRLSGSGADTQYF	TGTGCCAGCAGACTTAGCGGGAGTGGCGCAGATACGCAGTATTTT
TRBV7-2	TRBJ2-7	NA	TRBD2	CASSQLTSGNYEQYF	TGTGCCAGCAGTCAACTGACTAGCGGAAATTACGAGCAGTACTTC
TRBV10-3	TRBJ1-6	NA	NA	CAISDFGSLDNSPLHF	TGTGCCATCAGTGATTTCGGCAGTCTCGATAATTCACCCCTCCACTTT
TRBV4-3	TRBJ1-2	NA	NA	CASSQDRKNYGYTF	TGCGCCAGCAGCCAAGACAGAAAGAACTATGGCTACACCTTC
TRBV6-1	TRBJ2-3	NA	NA	CASSKRRVDTQYF	TGTGCCAGCAGTAAGAGGCGAGTAGATACGCAGTATTTT
TRBV20-1	TRBJ1-4	NA	NA	CSASSGAWAPNEKLFF	TGCAGTGCAAGCTCAGGCGCCTGGGCACCTAATGAAAAACTGTTTTTT
TRBV29-1	TRBJ2-7	NA	TRBD1	CSIQGAQREQYF	TGCAGCATACAGGGGGCGCAACGGGAGCAGTACTTC
TRBV11-2	TRBJ1-1	few	NA	CASSLVRGGTEAFF	TGTGCCAGCAGCTTAGTAAGGGGTGGCACTGAAGCTTTCTTT
TRBV5-5	TRBJ1-2	NA	NA	CASSLAVWELAYGYTF	TGTGCCAGCAGCTTGGCGGTTTGGGAGTTGGCCTATGGCTACACCTTC
TRBV28	TRBJ2-4	NA	NA	CASSLLDIQYF	TGTGCCAGCAGTTTATTGGACATTCAGTACTTC
TRBV29-1	TRBJ2-7	many	NA	CSVEHGQGYEQYF	TGCAGCGTTGAACACGGGCAGGGCTACGAGCAGTACTTC
TRBV14	TRBJ2-1	few	NA	CASSQDQLSVRSYNEQFF	TGTGCCAGCAGCCAAGATCAGTTGTCAGTCCGGTCCTACAATGAGCAGTTCTTC
TRBV20-1	TRBJ2-7	NA	TRBD1	CSATPGQGGFEQYF	TGCAGTGCTACTCCGGGACAGGGAGGTTTCGAGCAGTACTTC
TRBV3-1	TRBJ2-1	once	NA	CASSQAMTSPEQFF	TGTGCCAGCAGCCAAGCCATGACTAGTCCCGAGCAGTTCTTC
TRBV7-2	TRBJ2-1	many	TRBD2	CASSLASGSANEQFF	TGTGCCAGCAGCTTAGCTAGCGGGAGTGCAAATGAGCAGTTCTTC
TRBV5-4	TRBJ2-7	NA	NA	CASSEDSRYEQYF	TGTGCCAGCAGCGAGGACAGTCGCTACGAGCAGTACTTC